This T cell receptor beta chain appears in the sequencing data of a study of beta chain features in type 1 diabetes. Study-wide results and caveats: Diminished insertions and augmented deletions at VDJ junctions characterized type 1 diabetes patients. Using cDNA template may skew counts toward highly expressing activated cells. Type 1 diabetes patients showed a moderate but significant shortening of TCRB CDR3s in all four CD4+ subsets.

V lost 7 bases and J 3 bases, leaving 9 bases between the germline ends. The CDR3 totals 12 residues. The germline gives CDR1 SGHRS, CDR2 YFSETQ. To note about this clone: Its antigen is not known.

Of the isolated RNA, all was reverse transcribed, and so the sequenced material was expressed TCRB transcripts. Libraries were prepared by immunoSEQ multiplex PCR; TCRdb keeps only in-frame clonotypes and omits some of them. Here the sample spans 23,000 or so clones, around 63% being singletons. It was one heparinised blood draw, averaging approximately 100 mL, that each donor gave. This chain uses TRBV5-1 with TRBJ2-3; the D gene is possibly TRBD1 (6 bases). The source material was Tregs from blood. The clonotype originates from a young man with type 1 diabetes. Here the CDR3 reads CASGGLTDTQYF. CDR3 DNA sequence: TGCGCCAGCGGGGGCTTAACAGATACGCAGTATTTT.